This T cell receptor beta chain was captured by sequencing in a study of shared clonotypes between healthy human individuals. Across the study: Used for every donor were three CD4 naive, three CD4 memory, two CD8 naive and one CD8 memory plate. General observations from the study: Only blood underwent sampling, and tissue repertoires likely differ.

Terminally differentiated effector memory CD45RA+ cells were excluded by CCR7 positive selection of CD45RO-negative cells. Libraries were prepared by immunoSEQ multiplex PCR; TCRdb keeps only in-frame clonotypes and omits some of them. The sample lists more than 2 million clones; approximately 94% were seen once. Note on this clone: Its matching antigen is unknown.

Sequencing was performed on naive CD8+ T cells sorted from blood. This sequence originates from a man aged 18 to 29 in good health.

The CDR3 reads CASSFGDGAYNEQFF. CDR3 nucleotide sequence: TGTGCCAGCAGCTTCGGGGACGGGGCCTACAATGAGCAGTTCTTC. The genes are TRBV7-9 and TRBJ2-1; the D call may be TRBD1 or TRBD2 (5 bases each). The CDR3 consists of 15 residues. V lost 3 bases and J 2 bases, leaving 11 bases between the germline ends. In germline, CDR1 is SEHNR, CDR2 FQNEAQ (reference sequence).